Shown below are 8 T cell receptor beta chains from a single sample sequenced in a study of T cells in Graves' hyperthyroidism and ophthalmopathy. From RNA transcripts, TCR beta CDR3 regions were amplified. HTBI primers drove first-round RT-PCR of the TCR CDR3. TCRdb re-called the multiplex PCR reads through MiXCR, storing one row per CDR3 protein. The repertoire includes about 290,000 distinct CDR3 sequences, about 14% of them detected once, and roughly 8.5% sits in the top ten. Specimen: blood. The receptors here all came from a woman in her 30s with Graves' hyperthyroidism that later progressed to Graves' ophthalmopathy.

This clonotype came up many times. The V gene is TRBV6-2 or TRBV6-3, the J gene TRBJ2-1; TRBD1 might be the D (5 bases). There are 15 residues in the CDR3. V was cut by 5 bases and J by 3 bases, with 14 bases left in between. CDR1 MNHEY and CDR2 SVGEGT come from the germline V gene. The CDR3 spells CASSQGVWDYNEQFF. The DNA for the CDR3 is TGTGCCAGCAGTCAAGGGGTTTGGGACTACAATGAGCAGTTCTTC.

The chain combines TRBV4-2 with TRBJ1-3; weak D call: TRBD1 (6 bases). Germline values: CDR1 LGHNA, CDR2 YNFKEQ. The CDR3 totals 16 residues. V shed 0 bases and J shed 0 bases, with 9 bases lying between them. The CDR3 DNA reads TGTGCCAGCAGCCAAGACAGGGGCCCCTCTGGAAACACCATATATTTT. Its translation is CASSQDRGPSGNTIYF.

Ten or more counts support this clonotype. The chain employs TRBV9 and TRBJ1-1; the D gene is possibly TRBD1 (6 bases). From germline, CDR1 is SGDLS and CDR2 YYNGEE. The CDR3 is 15 amino acids. The ends were cut back, 0 bases at V and 4 bases at J, with 13 bases in the middle. The CDR3 nucleotides are TGTGCCAGCAGCGTAGAGGGTGGGGGGCGCACTGAAGCTTTCTTT. This translates into CASSVEGGGRTEAFF.

This clonotype came up a few times. This clone may be a read error of a much larger clone one base away. The conserved final phenylalanine or tryptophan is absent from the CDR3, which likely points to a read error. This rearrangement joins TRBV20-1 to TRBJ2-7; weak D call: TRBD2 (6 bases). CDR1 DFQATT and CDR2 SNEGSKA come from the germline V gene (reference sequence). The CDR3 consists of 14 residues. The V end was cut by 6 bases, the J end by 2 bases, with 17 bases between. The CDR3 loop is CSAIGTLNTYEQYL. DNA for the CDR3: TGCAGTGCGATCGGGACTCTCAATACCTACGAGCAGTACCTC.

As regards this clonotype: This could be a read error, since a much larger clone is one nucleotide away. This chain links TRBV11-2 with TRBJ2-7, with D possibly TRBD2 on 5 matching bases. Trimming took 0 bases from V and 2 from J, leaving 8 bases between them. CDR3 length: 14 amino acids. In germline, CDR1 is SGHAT, CDR2 FQNNGV. The CDR3 spells CASSLDREAYEQYF. CDR3 bases: TGTGCCAGCAGCTTAGATCGGGAAGCCTACGAGCAGTACTTC.

The chain recombines TRBV9 with TRBJ1-1; 7 nucleotides line up with TRBD1. The trim removed 4 bases at V and 0 bases at J, leaving 6 bases unmatched. Germline loops: CDR1 SGDLS, CDR2 YYNGEE. The CDR3 sequence is 15 residues long. CDR3 DNA: TGTGCCAGCAGCCCCTTTACAGGGGTGAACACTGAAGCTTTCTTT. Translation: CASSPFTGVNTEAFF.

This clonotype showed up many times. The chain links TRBV12-3 or TRBV12-4 to TRBJ1-6, with TRBD1 as a possible D gene (6 bases). Trimming stripped 6 bases from V and 7 bases from J, with 13 bases between. The CDR3 totals 14 residues. The CDR3 nucleotides are TGTGCCAGCAGCAAACGACAGGTCAATTCACCCCTCCACTTT. Residues: CASSKRQVNSPLHF.

This clonotype was seen ten or more times. This chain links TRBV12-3 or TRBV12-4 with TRBJ2-1; tentatively, D is TRBD2 (6 bases). The V and J ends lost 1 base and 3 bases respectively, with 10 bases between them. CDR3 length equals 15 residues. Here the CDR3 DNA reads TGTGCCAGCAGTTTAGTCGAGACTAGCTACAATGAGCAGTTCTTC. Its protein product is CASSLVETSYNEQFF.